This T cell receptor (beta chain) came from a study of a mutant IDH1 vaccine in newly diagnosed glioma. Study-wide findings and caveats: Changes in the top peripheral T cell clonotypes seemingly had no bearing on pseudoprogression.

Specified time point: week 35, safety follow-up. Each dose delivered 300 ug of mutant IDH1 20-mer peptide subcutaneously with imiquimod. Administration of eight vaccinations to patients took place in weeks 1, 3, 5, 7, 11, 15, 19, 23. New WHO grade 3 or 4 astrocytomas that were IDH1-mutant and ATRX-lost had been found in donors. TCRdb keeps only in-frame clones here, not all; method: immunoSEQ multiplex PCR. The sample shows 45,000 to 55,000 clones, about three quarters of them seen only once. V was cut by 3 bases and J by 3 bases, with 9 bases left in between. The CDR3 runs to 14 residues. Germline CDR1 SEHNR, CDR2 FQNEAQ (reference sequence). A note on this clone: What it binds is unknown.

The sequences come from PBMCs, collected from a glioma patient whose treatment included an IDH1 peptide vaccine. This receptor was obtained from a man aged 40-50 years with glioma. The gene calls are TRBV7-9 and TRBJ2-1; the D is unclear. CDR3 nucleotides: TGTGCCAGCAGCTTCACAGTTAGCTACAATGAGCAGTTCTTC. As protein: CASSFTVSYNEQFF.